A single sample is the source of the 22 T cell receptor beta chains below, sequenced in a study of blood T cell repertoires in COVID-19. Some clones are missing from TCRdb's copy, which holds only in-frame ones; the method was immunoSEQ multiplex PCR. The data show about 240,000 clones, with roughly 90% seen just once and 6.2% held by the top ten. Sequencing used peripheral blood. These receptors were obtained from a man between 60 and 75 years old with acute or convalescent COVID-19.

This clone came up a few times. The chain recombines TRBV2 with TRBJ1-6; TRBD1 agrees at 10 bases. Germline V gives CDR1 SNHLY, CDR2 FYNNEI. After removal of 8 bases from V and 10 bases from J, the junction contained 8 bases not matched to a gene. The CDR3 totals 14 residues. The DNA for the CDR3 is TGTGCCAGCGCTCCTAGGGACAGGGGATCACCCCTCCACTTT. Residues: CASAPRDRGSPLHF.

This chain uses TRBV5-1 with TRBJ1-1; TRBD1 is a possible D gene (6 bases). The V gene's germline CDR1 is SGHRS and CDR2 YFSETQ. V was shortened by 1 base and J by 2 bases, with 12 bases between the two germline ends. The CDR3 has 15 amino acids. As DNA, the CDR3 is TGCGCCAGCAGCTTGAGTGAGGGGACAAACACTGAAGCTTTCTTT. Its protein is CASSLSEGTNTEAFF.

As concerns this clone: The same CDR3 is also encoded by other DNA sequences in this sample. The V gene is TRBV11-2, the J gene TRBJ2-7, with 7 bases fitting TRBD2. Germline CDR1 reads SGHAT; CDR2 reads FQNNGV. The CDR3 spans 13 residues. Germline trimming cut 5 bases from V and 3 bases from J; bases unmatched to any gene: 4. In DNA form, the CDR3 reads TGTGCCAGCAGCCGGGGGGACTACTACGAGCAGTACTTC. Protein: CASSRGDYYEQYF. Full variable domain (missing parts from reference TRBV11-2 and TRBJ2-7): EAGVAQSPRYKIIEKRQSVAFWCNPISGHATLYWYQQILGQGPKLLIQFQNNGVVDDSQLPKDRFSAERLKGVDSTLKIQPAKLEDSAVYLCASSRGDYYEQYFGPGTRLTVT.

The chain is built from TRBV28 and TRBJ2-2; 8 nucleotides agree with TRBD2. The CDR3 is 15 amino acids. Germline V gives CDR1 MDHEN, CDR2 SYDVKM. Trimming cost V 6 bases and J 0 bases; bases outside gene matches: 3. This chain's CDR3 is CASSRGGPNTGELFF. The DNA for the CDR3 is TGTGCCAGCAGCCGGGGGGGCCCGAACACCGGGGAGCTGTTTTTT.

The chain employs TRBV27 and TRBJ2-7; 9 bases line up with TRBD1. J gave up 6 bases and V 2 bases, and 8 bases lay outside the gene matches. The CDR3 extends over 15 amino acids. From germline, CDR1 is MNHEY and CDR2 SMNVEV (reference sequence). The CDR3 reads CASSLRWTGALEQYF. CDR3 coding DNA: TGTGCCAGCAGTTTACGGTGGACAGGGGCCCTCGAGCAGTACTTC.

This sequence joins TRBV5-1 and TRBJ2-2; D gene unclear. The CDR3 length is 16 residues. CDR1 SGHRS and CDR2 YFSETQ come from the germline V gene. V gave up 0 bases and J gave up 7 bases, with 16 bases separating them. The CDR3 sequence: CASSLVSPRMGGELFF. As DNA, the CDR3 is TGCGCCAGCAGCTTGGTAAGCCCGAGGATGGGCGGGGAGCTGTTTTTT.

To note about this clone: A read error may account for a junction end that differs from germline. The chain recombines TRBV12-3 or TRBV12-4 with TRBJ2-4, with 9 bases identical to TRBD2. This CDR3 contains 11 residues. Here the CDR3 DNA reads TGTGCCAGCAGTTTTAGCGGGAGTGTACACTTC. Its protein product is CASSFSGSVHF.

As regards this clone: Its ends do not fully match the called genes, so a read error is possible. Here the CDR3 reads CASSLGFGRRDF. DNA of the CDR3: TGTGCCAGCAGCTTAGGGTTTGGCCGACGGGACTTC. The rearrangement links TRBV7-9 to TRBJ2-7, with D unclear. CDR3 length equals 12 residues. CDR1 and CDR2 from the germline V gene are SEHNR and FQNEAQ (reference sequence).

The chain combines TRBV19 with TRBJ1-1, with TRBD1 identical over 9 bases. The CDR3 is made up of 13 amino acids. V lost 3 bases to trimming and J lost 11 bases; unmatched junction nucleotides: 7. The germline gives CDR1 LNHDA, CDR2 SQIVND (reference sequence). The CDR3 sequence is CASSMGRDRVAFF. The CDR3 coding sequence is TGTGCCAGTAGTATGGGCCGGGACAGGGTCGCTTTCTTT.

The V call is TRBV28, the J call TRBJ2-7; possible D gene TRBD2, 5 bases. V dropped 10 bases and J dropped 2 bases, with 12 bases sitting between them. The CDR3 loop spans 12 amino acids. The germline gives CDR1 MDHEN, CDR2 SYDVKM. The CDR3 nucleotides are TGTGCCACCCGAGAGGGTACCTACGAGCAGTACTTC. It translates to CATREGTYEQYF.

This clone was found once. The chain is built from TRBV2 and TRBJ1-2, with TRBD1 matching 7 bases. The CDR3 extends over 14 amino acids. V was clipped by 1 base and J by 4 bases; unmatched bases: 3. Germline V CDR1 and CDR2: SNHLY, FYNNEI. The CDR3 nucleotides are TGTGCCAGCAGTGAAGATCAGGGGGTCTATGGCTACACCTTC. Translating it yields CASSEDQGVYGYTF.

The gene calls are TRBV7-2 and TRBJ1-4; TRBD1 matches 7 bases. Germline trimming cut 1 base from V and 8 bases from J; bases unmatched to any gene: 13. Per germline, CDR1 SGHTA and CDR2 FQGNSA. This CDR3 has 17 amino acids. CDR3 region: CASSLVGATGKYEKLFF. CDR3 DNA sequence: TGTGCCAGCAGCTTAGTTGGGGCGACAGGGAAATACGAAAAACTGTTTTTT.

The rearrangement links TRBV7-9 to TRBJ2-5; TRBD2 aligns across 13 bases. V trimming: 1 base; J trimming: 5 bases; junction bases outside the gene matches: 4. CDR1 and CDR2 from the germline V gene are SEHNR and FQNEAQ (reference sequence). This CDR3 is 16 amino acids long. In DNA, the CDR3 is TGTGCCAGCAGCTTAGTACTAGCGGGAGGGCAGGAGACCCAGTACTTC. This translates into CASSLVLAGGQETQYF. The full variable domain, in which reference TRBV7-9 and TRBJ2-5 provide the parts outside the CDR3, is DTGVSQNPRHKITKRGQNVTFRCDPISEHNRLYWYRQTLGQGPEFLTYFQNEAQLEKSRLLSDRFSAERPKGSFSTLEIQRTEQGDSAMYLCASSLVLAGGQETQYFGPGTRLLVL.

Notes on this clone: The junction departs from the called germline gene at one end, perhaps through a read error. The J gene is TRBJ2-1, the V gene TRBV7-7, with TRBD2 matching 12 bases. This CDR3 is 16 amino acids long. The germline V gene encodes CDR1 SSHAT and CDR2 FNYEAQ (reference sequence). The CDR3 DNA reads as TGTGCTAGCAGCGCGACTAGCGGGGGACCCTACAATGAGCAGTTCTTC. Translation gives CASSATSGGPYNEQFF.

The J gene is TRBJ2-1, the V gene TRBV19; perhaps TRBD2 as D (5 bases). V was cut by 5 bases and J by 5 bases, with 10 bases left in between. This CDR3 contains 13 residues. Germline assignment: CDR1 LNHDA and CDR2 SQIVND (reference sequence). CDR3 DNA sequence: TGTGCCAGTAGTGGTCCCGGGGACAATGAGCAGTTCTTC. As protein: CASSGPGDNEQFF.

This chain links TRBV3-1 (or the pseudogene TRBV3-2) with TRBJ2-2; D may be TRBD2 (5 bases). Trimming removed 0 bases from V and 4 bases from J, with 15 bases in between. Germline V gene lookup returns CDR1 LGHDT and CDR2 YNNKEL (reference sequence). This CDR3 comprises 17 residues. DNA for the CDR3: TGTGCCAGCAGCCAAGAAGGTAAAAAACGGGGCACCGGGGAGCTGTTTTTT. This gives the protein CASSQEGKKRGTGELFF.

J is TRBJ2-5 and V is TRBV5-1; 12 nucleotides line up with TRBD2. The CDR3 loop spans 18 amino acids. V was pared by 0 bases and J by 7 bases, with 13 bases of the junction left unmatched. Looked up from germline, CDR1 is SGHRS and CDR2 is YFSETQ. As DNA, the CDR3 is TGCGCCAGCAGCTTGGCAGCAACCCGGACTAGCGGGATTGGGACCCAGTACTTC. It codes for CASSLAATRTSGIGTQYF.

The chain combines TRBV27 with TRBJ1-2; TRBD1 matches 7 bases. The CDR3 contains 15 residues. CDR1 and CDR2 (germline): MNHEY, SMNVEV (reference sequence). The V segment lost 8 bases and the J segment 4 bases; nucleotides outside the gene matches: 13. In nucleotides, the CDR3 is TGTGCCAGCTTTCCCGGTGGACAGGATGCCTATGGCTACACCTTC. As protein: CASFPGGQDAYGYTF.

This chain links TRBV3-1 (or the pseudogene TRBV3-2) with TRBJ2-1; 12 bases match TRBD2. The CDR3 runs to 14 residues. Trimming took 4 bases from V and 9 from J; bases not matched to a gene: 4. CDR1 is LGHDT and CDR2 is YNNKEL in the germline V gene (reference sequence). In DNA, the CDR3 is TGTGCCAGCAGCCGACTAGCGGGAGTAGGTGAGCAGTTCTTC. It encodes CASSRLAGVGEQFF.

The CDR3 DNA is TGTGCCAGTAGTATTATGAGCGGGAGGGCCAGTGAGCAGTTCTTC. It yields the protein CASSIMSGRASEQFF. The chain combines TRBV19 with TRBJ2-1; 10 positions agree with TRBD2. The junction had 8 bases not matched to a gene; V was cut back by 3 bases and J by 9 bases. The CDR3 runs 15 residues. Germline V lookup: CDR1 LNHDA, CDR2 SQIVND (reference sequence).

The chain couples TRBV5-6 to TRBJ2-1, with TRBD2 matching 14 bases. CDR1 SGHDT and CDR2 YYEEEE come from the germline V gene. The CDR3 is 18 amino acids. J gave up 9 bases and V 2 bases, and 13 bases lay outside the gene matches. The CDR3 DNA is TGTGCCAGCAGCTTTGGGACTAGCGGGAGCCCCACCCGGCGTGAGCAGTTCTTC. Protein: CASSFGTSGSPTRREQFF.

There are a few counts of this clone. The chain couples TRBV28 to TRBJ1-1; tentative D call: TRBD1 (6 bases). Trimming shortened V by 3 bases and J by 4 bases, and 21 bases separated the two germline ends. The CDR3 sequence is 17 residues long. CDR1 and CDR2 from the germline V gene are MDHEN and SYDVKM. The CDR3, as DNA: TGTGCCAGCAGTTTGGGGACAACCAGTCGGAGGACCACTGAAGCTTTCTTT. Its translation is CASSLGTTSRRTTEAFF.